This entry concerns a single TCR beta chain. Its antigen remains unknown. The source of the sample is a study of Graves' ophthalmopathy and Graves' hyperthyroidism. Notes on the study in general: The blood repertoire also included most expanded thyroid clonotypes above 0.001 frequency. Sensitivity of around 64% and specificity of nearly 75% were achieved by the model that predicted ophthalmopathy progression.

Additional autoimmune diseases, uncontrolled infections, pregnancy or lactation disqualified patients. Trimming took off 11 bases at V and 8 bases at J, with 21 bases between the two ends. Germline V gene data show CDR1 as SNHLY and CDR2 as FYNNEI. CDR3 size: 14 residues. RNA transcripts yielded amplified TCR beta CDR3 regions. An opening RT-PCR round employed HTBI primers and preceded a second-round multiplex PCR. TCRdb re-derived calls from the multiplex PCR reads in MiXCR, one entry per CDR3 protein. This repertoire shows roughly 600,000 distinct CDR3 sequences, roughly 40% found once; its top ten account for 3.5% to 4.5%.

The rearrangement links TRBV2 to TRBJ1-4, with TRBD1 as a possible D gene (5 bases). The TCR sequence derives from an adult man with Graves' hyperthyroidism. Source material: peripheral blood or thyroid tissue (not recorded which). CDR3 nucleotide sequence: TGTGCCGGGGGACTTGGGGGTCGCTACGAAAAACTGTTTTTT. Its protein product is CAGGLGGRYEKLFF.